This T cell receptor (beta chain) was retrieved from a study of neurological immune-mediated disorders. This clonotype was recorded many times. What it recognizes is unknown. Looked up from germline, CDR1 is MNHEY and CDR2 is SVGEGT. The CDR3 has 12 amino acids. V lost 6 bases, J lost 4 bases, and 7 bases lay in between. With 10-nucleotide random UMIs, 5'RACE was used to make the cDNA. TCRdb used MiXCR to reprocess the 5' RACE reads, holding one entry per CDR3 protein. The table records under 75,000 distinct CDR3 sequences, roughly 3.5% of them present only once. Whole-study findings and limits: The repertoires of 18 of 34 multiple sclerosis patients were placed by phylogenetic grouping in a single related-CDR3 cluster, which may be a signature.

This rearrangement joins TRBV6-2 or TRBV6-3 to TRBJ1-5; D unclear. The sequence derives from a woman in her sixties with multiple sclerosis. Sample: PBMCs. CDR3 loop: CASRVRNQPQHF. CDR3 nucleotides: TGTGCCAGCAGGGTACGTAATCAGCCCCAGCATTTT.